These 13 T cell receptor beta chains were sequenced from one sample in a study of post-analysis software for immune sequencing data. Prepared TCR beta cDNA libraries contained unique molecular identifiers. Using its own MiXCR run on the PCR reads, TCRdb lists one record per CDR3 protein. Of roughly 620,000 distinct CDR3 sequences in the sample, roughly 45% were seen once. The antigens for these receptors are not known. Whole-study results and caveats: Controls had lower frequencies than patients of about 5 TRBV segments, which included TRBV5-6, TRBV5-1 and TRBV20-1.

What was sequenced was blood. These receptors came from a girl aged 10 to 17 with multiple sclerosis.

The gene calls are TRBV29-1 and TRBJ1-2, with D uncertain. Germline lookup yields CDR1 SQVTM and CDR2 ANQGSEA. CDR3 length: 12 amino acids. The germline V and J ends were trimmed by 3 bases and 2 bases, with 7 bases remaining between them. DNA of the CDR3: TGCAGCGTTGATCTAGGCAACTATGGCTACACCTTC. It specifies CSVDLGNYGYTF.

V and J are TRBV5-5 and TRBJ1-2; 8 bases agree with TRBD1. The trim removed 4 bases at V and 7 bases at J, leaving 12 bases unmatched. Per the germline V gene, CDR1 is SGHKS and CDR2 is YYEKEE (reference sequence). The CDR3 sequence is 15 residues long. The CDR3 coding sequence is TGTGCCAGCAGCCTGAGCCCCCGGGACAGGTTTGGCTACACCTTC. Residues: CASSLSPRDRFGYTF.

The V call is TRBV20-1, the J call TRBJ1-2; D is ambiguous. The CDR3 spans 13 residues. Looked up from germline, CDR1 is DFQATT and CDR2 is SNEGSKA (reference sequence). The germline V and J ends were trimmed by 0 bases and 6 bases, with 11 bases remaining between them. The CDR3 region is CSARDPRDDGYTF. The CDR3 bases are TGCAGTGCTAGAGATCCTCGGGATGATGGCTACACCTTC.

The chain links TRBV5-6 to TRBJ2-3; D assignment may be TRBD1 or TRBD2 (5 bases each). Germline V lookup: CDR1 SGHDT, CDR2 YYEEEE. Trimming removed 4 bases from V and 6 bases from J, with 15 bases in between. The CDR3 consists of 14 residues. This CDR3 is CASSVRRGADTQYF. The CDR3 region has the DNA TGTGCCAGCAGCGTCCGTCGGGGCGCCGATACGCAGTATTTT. Full variable domain (remainder filled in from reference TRBV5-6 and TRBJ2-3): DAGVTQSPTHLIKTRGQQVTLRCSPKSGHDTVSWYQQALGQGPQFIFQYYEEEERQRGNFPDRFSGHQFPNYSSELNVNALLLGDSALYLCASSVRRGADTQYFGPGTRLTVL.

This chain uses TRBV5-4 with TRBJ2-3, with D possibly called TRBD1 or TRBD2 (5 bases each). The CDR3 contains 14 residues. Looked up from germline, CDR1 is SGHNT and CDR2 is YYREEE (reference sequence). Trimming removed 4 bases at V and 5 bases at J, with 14 bases between. The CDR3 DNA is TGTGCCAGCAGCCCTCGAGGGGCCGGAGATACGCAGTATTTT. Its protein product is CASSPRGAGDTQYF.

This clonotype was seen a handful of times. The rearrangement links TRBV24-1 to TRBJ1-2; no firm D call. This CDR3 region has 11 residues. V lost 4 bases, J lost 8 bases, and 7 bases lay in between. Germline V gene sequence: CDR1 KGHDR, CDR2 SFDVKD. The CDR3 is CATSEGSGYTF. As DNA, the CDR3 is TGTGCCACCAGTGAGGGGTCAGGCTACACCTTC.

This clonotype has a handful of counts. The genes are TRBV20-1 and TRBJ1-5; D remains ambiguous. The germline V gene encodes CDR1 DFQATT and CDR2 SNEGSKA (reference sequence). Trimming took 5 bases from V and 4 from J, leaving 12 bases between them. The CDR3 spans 13 residues. The CDR3 DNA reads TGCAGTGCTCGACAACTAGGGAATCAGCCCCAGCATTTT. Translation: CSARQLGNQPQHF.

There are a few counts of this clonotype. The rearrangement joins TRBV12-3 or TRBV12-4 to TRBJ2-7, with D possibly being TRBD1 (5 bases). The CDR3 spans 14 residues. V shed 3 bases and J shed 2 bases, with 11 bases lying between them. The CDR3 is CASSLSAGTYEQYF. CDR3 DNA sequence: TGTGCCAGCAGTTTGTCAGCAGGGACCTACGAGCAGTACTTC.

The chain has TRBV15 and TRBJ2-3; the D is unclear. Trimming left V 0 bases short and J 6 bases short, with 4 bases between. This CDR3 comprises 12 residues. Germline values: CDR1 LNHNV, CDR2 YYDKDF (reference sequence). The CDR3 is CATSREPDTQYF. The CDR3 DNA is TGTGCCACCAGCAGAGAGCCGGATACGCAGTATTTT. Full variable domain (rest looked up from reference TRBV15 and TRBJ2-3): DAMVIQNPRYQVTQFGKPVTLSCSQTLNHNVMYWYQQKSSQAPKLLFHYYDKDFNNEADTPDNFQSRRPNTSFCFLDIRSPGLGDTAMYLCATSREPDTQYFGPGTRLTVL.

A remark on this clonotype: A much larger clone is a single base away; this may be a read error. This chain uses TRBV7-2 with TRBJ2-1; D gene ambiguous. V lost 5 bases and J lost 3, with 11 bases in between. The CDR3 is 14 amino acids. Germline CDR1 SGHTA, CDR2 FQGNSA. This chain's CDR3 is CASSTCPSYNEQFF. CDR3 nucleotides: TGTGCCAGCAGCACATGCCCTAGCTACAATGAGCAGTTCTTC.

This clonotype was seen a few times. The chain links TRBV7-9 to TRBJ1-2; D is perhaps TRBD1 (5 bases). The V and J ends lost 1 base and 5 bases respectively, with 14 bases between them. Germline CDR1 reads SEHNR; CDR2 reads FQNEAQ (reference sequence). The CDR3 totals 15 residues. CDR3 sequence (DNA): TGTGCCAGCAGCTTAGAAGGAGGGGAGGCGTATGGCTACACCTTC. Protein sequence: CASSLEGGEAYGYTF.

This clonotype came up a few times. The chain couples TRBV20-1 to TRBJ1-2; TRBD1 might be the D (6 bases). Trimming stripped 3 bases from V and 6 bases from J, with 11 bases between. In germline, CDR1 is DFQATT, CDR2 SNEGSKA (reference sequence). This CDR3 has 12 residues. In DNA, the CDR3 is TGCAGTGCTAGTCGGGGACATGATGGCTACACCTTC. Its translation: CSASRGHDGYTF.

This clonotype was observed many times. This chain connects TRBV12-3 or TRBV12-4 to TRBJ2-7, with D hard to call. There are 12 residues in the CDR3. The ends were cut back, 4 bases at V and 0 bases at J, with 4 bases in the middle. The CDR3 loop reads CASSSSSYEQYF. In nucleotides, the CDR3 is TGTGCCAGCAGTTCGAGCTCCTACGAGCAGTACTTC.